The next 21 T cell receptor beta chains were all read from a single sample in a study of blood T cell repertoires in COVID-19. TCRdb keeps only in-frame clones here, not all; method: immunoSEQ multiplex PCR. This sample carries over 300,000 clones, around nine tenths of them seen once, and the ten largest clones take 4.5% to 7%. Sequencing was carried out using PBMCs or T cells enriched from blood (not recorded which). The receptors here all came from a woman aged 30 to 39 who had recovered from COVID-19.

DNA for the CDR3: TGTGCCAGCAGTGAAGCGAGGACAGGGTTAGGGTCTGGGGCCAACGTCCTGACTTTC. It translates to CASSEARTGLGSGANVLTF. The chain links TRBV6-1 to TRBJ2-6; 8 bases map to TRBD1. The CDR3 is 19 amino acids. The germline V gene encodes CDR1 MNHNS and CDR2 SASEGT. With V trimmed by 0 bases and J by 1 base, 8 bases remained unmatched.

V is TRBV11-2 and J is TRBJ1-1; D might be TRBD1 (6 bases). V lost 5 bases to trimming and J lost 10 bases, with 14 bases between them. Germline CDR1 and CDR2: SGHAT and FQNNGV. The CDR3 is 12 amino acids. CDR3 coding DNA: TGTGCCAGCAGCCCAACAGGGAGTCCAGCTTTCTTT. Translation gives CASSPTGSPAFF.

V usage is TRBV7-2 and J usage is TRBJ2-1, with TRBD1 matching 9 bases. V gave up 6 bases and J gave up 2 bases; unmatched junction bases: 5. Looked up from germline, CDR1 is SGHTA and CDR2 is FQGNSA. CDR3 length: 15 amino acids. Written as DNA, the CDR3 is TGTGCCAGCAGTTCGGACAGGGGAACCTACAATGAGCAGTTCTTC. Protein: CASSSDRGTYNEQFF.

The V gene is TRBV24-1, the J gene TRBJ2-1; tentatively, D is TRBD1 (5 bases). Germline assignment: CDR1 KGHDR and CDR2 SFDVKD. The V end lost 6 bases, the J end lost 1 base, and 12 bases lay between the germline ends. CDR3 length: 15 amino acids. The chain's CDR3 is CATSQQGLSYNEQFF. As DNA, the CDR3 is TGTGCCACCAGTCAGCAGGGCCTGTCCTACAATGAGCAGTTCTTC.

This chain joins TRBV7-9 and TRBJ2-5; 9 positions agree with TRBD1. V trimming: 5 bases; J trimming: 1 base; junction bases outside the gene matches: 5. Germline-derived CDR1 and CDR2 are SEHNR and FQNEAQ (reference sequence). This CDR3 comprises 15 residues. CDR3 protein: CASSQTGGGQETQYF. In nucleotides, the CDR3 is TGTGCCAGCAGCCAGACAGGGGGAGGCCAAGAGACCCAGTACTTC.

V is TRBV19 and J is TRBJ1-1; no clear D. Germline CDR1 reads LNHDA; CDR2 reads SQIVND (reference sequence). The CDR3 sequence is 13 residues long. V lost 10 bases and J 5 bases, leaving 17 bases between the germline ends. CDR3 coding DNA: TGTGCCACCAAAGAGACGGGAGGGACTGAAGCTTTCTTT. Translation gives CATKETGGTEAFF.

The chain carries TRBV7-9 and TRBJ2-5, with a weak D call TRBD2 (6 bases). The V gene lost 4 bases and the J gene lost 5 bases, with 11 bases spanning the gap. Germline V gene lookup returns CDR1 SEHNR and CDR2 FQNEAQ (reference sequence). CDR3 length: 13 amino acids. CDR3 sequence: CASSSLLAETQYF. CDR3 sequence (DNA): TGTGCCAGCAGCTCCCTCCTAGCGGAGACCCAGTACTTC.

CDR3 bases: TGTGCCAGCAGTTACGGGGGCCGGGGGGCCTACGAGCAGTACTTC. Translating gives CASSYGGRGAYEQYF. The V gene is TRBV6-5, the J gene TRBJ2-7, with D perhaps matching TRBD2 (7 bases). The CDR3 loop spans 15 amino acids. Germline CDR1 is MNHEY and CDR2 is SVGAGI. V was pared by 2 bases and J by 2 bases, with 13 bases between.

The rearrangement joins TRBV18 to TRBJ2-7; D is uncertain. This CDR3 is 13 amino acids long. With 4 bases removed from V and 6 bases from J, the gap between germline ends came to 13 bases. Germline V gives CDR1 KGHSH, CDR2 LQKENI. As DNA, the CDR3 is TGTGCCAGCTCACGGAGTGTCAGCCTCGAGCAGTACTTC. Translated, it gives CASSRSVSLEQYF.

In this sample, this clone turned up many times. This sequence joins TRBV30 and TRBJ2-2; D gene uncertain. CDR1 is GTSNPN, CDR2 SVGIG, per germline (reference sequence). V was pared by 4 bases and J by 0 bases, with 6 bases between. This CDR3 is built from 13 residues. The CDR3 DNA is TGTGCCTGGATTCTGTCGAACACCGGGGAGCTGTTTTTT. Protein: CAWILSNTGELFF.

The chain employs TRBV7-8 and TRBJ1-2; D is undetermined. The CDR3 length is 13 residues. Trimming stripped 2 bases from V and 8 bases from J, with 12 bases between. Germline CDR1 is SGHVS and CDR2 is FQNEAQ. CDR3 sequence (DNA): TGTGCCAGCAGCTTAAATGGTGATCGGGGCTACACCTTC. It yields the protein CASSLNGDRGYTF. Based on the CDR3 plus reference TRBV7-8 and TRBJ1-2, the full variable domain is GAGVSQSPRYKVAKRGQDVALRCDPISGHVSLFWYQQALGQGPEFLTYFQNEAQLDKSGLPSDRFFAERPEGSVSTLKIQRTQQEDSAVYLCASSLNGDRGYTFGSGTRLTVV.

The chain has TRBV5-1 and TRBJ2-7; D remains unclear. V lost 0 bases, J lost 3 bases, and 7 bases lay in between. The CDR3 sequence is 13 residues long. The germline CDR1 and CDR2 sequences are SGHRS and YFSETQ. The CDR3 region has the DNA TGCGCCAGCAGCTTGGCAGGCAACTACGAGCAGTACTTC. Residues: CASSLAGNYEQYF.

This clone was detected a few times. The chain employs TRBV10-1 and TRBJ1-1; perhaps TRBD1 as D (6 bases). The V end lost 6 bases, the J end lost 11 bases, and 13 bases lay between the germline ends. The CDR3 loop spans 11 amino acids. Germline assignment: CDR1 WNHNN and CDR2 SYGVQD (reference sequence). The DNA for the CDR3 is TGCGCCAGCAGGGGCAGGGGAAGTGCTTTCTTT. Translating gives CASRGRGSAFF.

The CDR3 bases are TGTGCCAGCAGTTATTGGACAGGGGCTAGCAATCAGCCCCAGCATTTT. This codes for CASSYWTGASNQPQHF. The chain couples TRBV6-2 or TRBV6-3 to TRBJ1-5; 9 nucleotides match TRBD1. The CDR3 contains 16 residues. Germline assignment: CDR1 MNHEY and CDR2 SVGEGT. With 3 bases clipped from V and 0 bases from J, the junction kept 3 bases outside the gene matches.

This clone was counted between two and nine times. The V gene is TRBV3-1 (or the pseudogene TRBV3-2), the J gene TRBJ1-2; maybe TRBD1 (5 bases). The CDR3 totals 15 residues. Germline V gives CDR1 LGHDT, CDR2 YNNKEL (reference sequence). Trimming removed 1 base at V and 8 bases at J, with 17 bases between. The CDR3 nucleotides read TGTGCCAGCAGCCAAGGGGCGGGACCCCGAGGAGGCTACACCTTC. Protein product: CASSQGAGPRGGYTF.

This chain joins TRBV15 and TRBJ1-5; D is unclear. The CDR3 contains 14 residues. V lost 2 bases to trimming and J lost 4 bases, with 9 bases between them. CDR1 LNHNV and CDR2 YYDKDF come from the germline V gene (reference sequence). The DNA for the CDR3 is TGTGCCACCAGCAGACCGGGAAATAATCAGCCCCAGCATTTT. It specifies CATSRPGNNQPQHF.

This clone was detected only a few times. This chain links TRBV6-4 with TRBJ1-2, with 10 bases that match TRBD1. The ends lost 4 bases at V and 6 bases at J; junction bases unmatched: 5. From germline, CDR1 is MRHNA and CDR2 SNTAGT. The CDR3 has 14 residues. The CDR3 sequence: CASSAGGTGDGYTF. In nucleotides, the CDR3 is TGTGCCAGCAGTGCAGGGGGGACAGGGGATGGCTACACCTTC.

The chain has TRBV4-3 and TRBJ1-2, with D possibly being TRBD1 (6 bases). CDR1 LGHNA and CDR2 YSLEER come from the germline V gene. Trimming took 1 base from V and 8 from J, leaving 17 bases between them. There are 15 residues in the CDR3. For the CDR3, the DNA is TGCGCCAGCAGCCAAGCCCCGGGGGGGGCGAGGGGCTACACCTTC. It translates to CASSQAPGGARGYTF.

This chain connects TRBV5-4 to TRBJ2-5, with 7 positions matching TRBD2. Unmatched junction bases numbered 5, after V lost 2 bases and J lost 1 base. This CDR3 has 15 amino acids. Per germline, CDR1 SGHNT and CDR2 YYREEE (reference sequence). DNA for the CDR3: TGTGCCAGCAGCTTTCGAGCGGGGCCCCAAGAGACCCAGTACTTC. This sequence encodes CASSFRAGPQETQYF.

The chain employs TRBV4-3 and TRBJ2-1; TRBD2 matches at 14 bases. V lost 4 bases and J lost 0; bases outside the gene matches: 8. The germline V gene encodes CDR1 LGHNA and CDR2 YSLEER. The CDR3 covers 19 residues. The CDR3 sequence: CASSPWTSGGRSSYNEQFF. CDR3 in DNA: TGCGCCAGCAGCCCCTGGACTAGCGGGGGGAGGAGCTCCTACAATGAGCAGTTCTTC.

The count of this clone is one. The chain couples TRBV2 to TRBJ2-7; tentatively, D is TRBD1 (5 bases). The germline V gene encodes CDR1 SNHLY and CDR2 FYNNEI. This CDR3 has 14 amino acids. Trimming left V 3 bases short and J 6 bases short, with 15 bases between. As DNA, the CDR3 is TGTGCCAGCAGTGAGGGGTTCAGGGTGGCCGAGCAGTACTTC. It encodes CASSEGFRVAEQYF.